This TCR beta chain was recorded in a study of blood T cell repertoires in COVID-19. CDR3 length: 12 residues. The V end was cut by 9 bases, the J end by 4 bases, with 12 bases between. Per the germline V gene, CDR1 is LNHDA and CDR2 is SQIVND (reference sequence). Profiling relied on immunoSEQ multiplex PCR, and the TCRdb table lists in-frame clones only, not all of them. The sample consists of 60,000 to 75,000 clones, around nine tenths of them appearing once. Sequencing was carried out using peripheral blood. The chain has TRBV19 and TRBJ1-2; TRBD1 might be the D (6 bases). The receptor was isolated from a woman aged 50 to 65 with COVID-19, enrolled during active disease. The CDR3 loop is CASYRVAYGYTF. The CDR3 region has the DNA TGTGCCAGCTACAGGGTGGCCTATGGCTACACCTTC.